One sample yielded the 23 T cell receptor beta chains listed below, sequenced in a study of blood T cell repertoires in COVID-19. The method was immunoSEQ multiplex PCR; TCRdb's version includes in-frame clones alone and lacks a portion of them. The table has roughly 180,000 clones, 80% to 90% seen once. Sequencing was carried out using peripheral blood. These receptors all stem from a woman aged 40-49 years with COVID-19, enrolled during active disease.

This rearrangement joins TRBV15 to TRBJ2-1; TRBD2 is a possible D gene (5 bases). Germline assignment: CDR1 LNHNV and CDR2 YYDKDF (reference sequence). The V end was cut by 2 bases, the J end by 0 bases, with 11 bases between. The CDR3 runs to 16 residues. In DNA form, the CDR3 reads TGTGCCACCAGCAGAAGCGGACTTAGCTCCTACAATGAGCAGTTCTTC. As protein: CATSRSGLSSYNEQFF. Combining the CDR3 with reference TRBV15 and TRBJ2-1 gives the whole variable domain DAMVIQNPRYQVTQFGKPVTLSCSQTLNHNVMYWYQQKSSQAPKLLFHYYDKDFNNEADTPDNFQSRRPNTSFCFLDIRSPGLGDTAMYLCATSRSGLSSYNEQFFGPGTRLTVL.

The rearrangement links TRBV7-9 to TRBJ2-7; possible D gene TRBD1, 5 bases. This CDR3 comprises 14 residues. Trimming stripped 1 base from V and 6 bases from J, with 13 bases between. CDR1 SEHNR and CDR2 FQNEAQ come from the germline V gene (reference sequence). The chain's CDR3 is CASSLGRGSGEQYF. Written as DNA, the CDR3 is TGTGCCAGCAGCTTAGGAAGGGGATCAGGCGAGCAGTACTTC.

The chain joins TRBV28 to TRBJ2-1; possibly TRBD2 for D (6 bases). The CDR3 is 15 residues long. With 2 bases removed from V and 9 bases from J, the gap between germline ends came to 17 bases. The germline gives CDR1 MDHEN, CDR2 SYDVKM. The CDR3 is CASSLITSSLPEQFF. The CDR3, as DNA: TGTGCCAGCAGTTTAATTACTAGCAGTTTGCCTGAGCAGTTCTTC.

The chain couples TRBV4-1 to TRBJ1-6; 8 bases fit TRBD1. Trimming cost V 4 bases and J 0 bases; bases outside gene matches: 8. Germline V gene data show CDR1 as MGHRA and CDR2 as YSYEKL. The CDR3 extends over 18 amino acids. CDR3 sequence: CASSRPGGPSSYNSPLHF. In DNA, the CDR3 is TGCGCCAGCAGCCGTCCAGGGGGCCCAAGCTCCTATAATTCACCCCTCCACTTT.

The chain recombines TRBV9 with TRBJ2-4; 7 bases fit TRBD2. Germline-derived CDR1 and CDR2 are SGDLS and YYNGEE. Unmatched junction bases numbered 9, after V lost 4 bases and J lost 8 bases. This CDR3 contains 14 residues. CDR3 bases: TGTGCCAGCAGCCCCCGGGGAGGGGTGGACATTCAGTACTTC. It translates to CASSPRGGVDIQYF.

The table lists this clone with a count of one. The chain has TRBV6-5 and TRBJ2-1; a possible D gene is TRBD1 (6 bases). Trimming removed 8 bases from V and 2 bases from J, with 13 bases in between. The length of the CDR3 is 14 residues. The V gene's germline CDR1 is MNHEY and CDR2 SVGAGI. CDR3 bases: TGTGCCAGCCGGAGACCAGGGGCCTACAATGAGCAGTTCTTC. The encoded protein is CASRRPGAYNEQFF.

The sample holds a few counts of this clone. The chain employs TRBV4-1 and TRBJ2-3, with D perhaps matching TRBD2 (7 bases). Trimming stripped 2 bases from V and 3 bases from J, with 15 bases between. The CDR3 runs 16 residues. Germline V lookup: CDR1 MGHRA, CDR2 YSYEKL. This CDR3 is CASSQTWGGQTDTQYF. As DNA, the CDR3 is TGCGCCAGCAGCCAAACTTGGGGGGGCCAGACAGATACGCAGTATTTT.

The chain is built from TRBV6-5 and TRBJ2-3, with unresolved D. Trimming took off 6 bases at V and 2 bases at J, with 9 bases between the two ends. Per the germline V gene, CDR1 is MNHEY and CDR2 is SVGAGI. This CDR3 is built from 13 residues. The CDR3 loop is CASRKQNTDTQYF. The CDR3 coding sequence is TGTGCCAGCAGAAAGCAAAACACAGATACGCAGTATTTT.

V and J are TRBV6-5 and TRBJ1-4, with D possibly TRBD1 on 6 matching bases. With 6 bases removed from V and 3 bases from J, the gap between germline ends came to 8 bases. There are 13 residues in the CDR3. Looked up from germline, CDR1 is MNHEY and CDR2 is SVGAGI. CDR3 amino acids: CASRRQANEKLFF. CDR3 coding DNA: TGTGCCAGCAGAAGACAGGCTAATGAAAAACTGTTTTTT.

The chain carries TRBV6-5 and TRBJ1-4, with D possibly being TRBD1 (5 bases). V was shortened by 6 bases and J by 8 bases, with 10 bases between the two germline ends. CDR3 length equals 12 residues. Germline loops: CDR1 MNHEY, CDR2 SVGAGI. The CDR3 nucleotides are TGTGCCAGCAGGGGGACTGCCGAAAAACTGTTTTTT. Translating gives CASRGTAEKLFF.

This clone has more than one count but fewer than ten. The identical CDR3 is also encoded by other nucleotide sequences in the sample. The chain recombines TRBV27 with TRBJ2-5; the D is unclear. CDR3 size: 11 residues. V was trimmed by 4 bases and J by 5 bases, leaving 5 bases between them. Germline-derived CDR1 and CDR2 are MNHEY and SMNVEV (reference sequence). This chain's CDR3 is CASSSRETQYF. The CDR3 DNA reads TGTGCCAGCAGTTCCAGGGAGACCCAGTACTTC.

The chain has TRBV12-3 or TRBV12-4 and TRBJ2-1, with D tentatively TRBD2 (6 bases). The V gene lost 3 bases and the J gene lost 9 bases, with 9 bases spanning the gap. The CDR3 runs 12 residues. For the CDR3, the DNA is TGTGCCAGCAGTTTTCGGGGGATTGAGCAGTTCTTC. Translated: CASSFRGIEQFF.

The rearrangement uses TRBV18 and TRBJ1-2; D uncertain. CDR1 KGHSH and CDR2 LQKENI come from the germline V gene. Trimming took 0 bases from V and 0 from J, leaving 11 bases between them. The CDR3 contains 16 residues. The DNA of the CDR3 is TGTGCCAGCTCACCACCAAACCGAGAAGCTAACTATGGCTACACCTTC. Protein: CASSPPNREANYGYTF.

This clone occurred a few times. The chain couples TRBV7-9 to TRBJ1-2, with D hard to call. The germline V gene encodes CDR1 SEHNR and CDR2 FQNEAQ (reference sequence). V lost 5 bases and J lost 4, with 14 bases in between. This CDR3 comprises 14 residues. Here the CDR3 reads CASSPSGEGYGYTF. The CDR3 DNA sequence: TGTGCCAGCAGCCCGAGCGGGGAGGGCTATGGCTACACCTTC. Based on the CDR3 plus reference TRBV7-9 and TRBJ1-2, the full variable domain is DTGVSQNPRHKITKRGQNVTFRCDPISEHNRLYWYRQTLGQGPEFLTYFQNEAQLEKSRLLSDRFSAERPKGSFSTLEIQRTEQGDSAMYLCASSPSGEGYGYTFGSGTRLTVV.

The rearrangement uses TRBV19 and TRBJ2-7; TRBD2 matches at 7 bases. The CDR3 consists of 13 residues. V shed 1 base, J shed 3 bases, and the junction held 0 bases outside the gene matches. Germline V CDR1 and CDR2: LNHDA, SQIVND (reference sequence). CDR3 in amino acids: CASSIAGGYEQYF. CDR3 nucleotide sequence: TGTGCCAGTAGTATAGCGGGAGGCTACGAGCAGTACTTC.

The chain combines TRBV7-2 with TRBJ1-2; D unclear. The CDR3 length is 13 residues. Germline CDR1 reads SGHTA; CDR2 reads FQGNSA. The V and J ends lost 6 bases and 7 bases respectively, with 15 bases between them. The CDR3 sequence: CASSQPTHPGYTF. Here the CDR3 DNA reads TGTGCCAGCAGTCAACCTACTCATCCTGGCTACACCTTC.

This chain connects TRBV6-5 to TRBJ2-3, with 12 positions matching TRBD2. Germline V gene lookup returns CDR1 MNHEY and CDR2 SVGAGI. This CDR3 comprises 15 residues. V shed 7 bases, J shed 8 bases, and the junction held 10 bases outside the gene matches. The CDR3 bases are TGTGCCAGCAACCCTACTAGCGGGGGGTTTGTTACGCAGTATTTT. Its protein is CASNPTSGGFVTQYF.

The chain combines TRBV29-1 with TRBJ2-7, with TRBD2 matching over 11 bases. CDR3 length: 16 residues. Looked up from germline, CDR1 is SQVTM and CDR2 is ANQGSEA. V lost 6 bases to trimming and J lost 7 bases; unmatched junction nucleotides: 17. In DNA, the CDR3 is TGCAGCGTCGCCGGGAAGGGGCTAGCGGGAGGTGATGAGCAGTACTTC. Its protein is CSVAGKGLAGGDEQYF.

This chain uses TRBV27 with TRBJ2-1; the match to TRBD1 covers 9 bases. J gave up 14 bases and V 4 bases, and 6 bases lay outside the gene matches. The CDR3 is 12 amino acids. Germline-derived CDR1 and CDR2 are MNHEY and SMNVEV (reference sequence). The CDR3 reads CASSSTGGIEFF. CDR3 DNA sequence: TGTGCCAGCAGTTCCACAGGGGGCATCGAGTTCTTC.

This clone was found a few times. The chain uses TRBV6-6 and TRBJ2-7, with D unresolved. V shed 4 bases and J shed 2 bases, with 9 bases lying between them. The CDR3 consists of 13 residues. Germline V CDR1 and CDR2: MNHNY, SVGAGI (reference sequence). The CDR3 nucleotides are TGTGCCAGCAGTTCAACTCCCACCTACGAGCAGTACTTC. Amino acid sequence: CASSSTPTYEQYF.

The chain links TRBV5-1 to TRBJ2-5; D unclear. CDR3 length: 14 amino acids. The germline V gene has CDR1 SGHRS and CDR2 YFSETQ. V was clipped by 0 bases and J by 4 bases, with 10 bases between them. The CDR3 coding sequence is TGCGCCAGCAGCTTGGCCCGGGTTGGAGAGACCCAGTACTTC. This sequence encodes CASSLARVGETQYF.

This chain connects TRBV2 to TRBJ2-1; 12 nucleotides align to TRBD2. Trimming at V came to 6 bases and at J to 7 bases, leaving 7 bases not matched to a gene. The length of the CDR3 is 15 residues. Germline CDR1 and CDR2: SNHLY and FYNNEI. The CDR3 sequence: CASRMVLAGGNEQFF. The CDR3, as DNA: TGTGCCAGCAGAATGGTTCTAGCGGGGGGGAATGAGCAGTTCTTC.

This clone was detected only once. The chain employs TRBV18 and TRBJ2-3, with a tentative D call TRBD1 (5 bases). Trimming took 0 bases from V and 4 from J, leaving 14 bases between them. This CDR3 comprises 16 residues. Germline CDR1 and CDR2: KGHSH and LQKENI. This CDR3 is CASSPPSRAKPDTQYF. Here the CDR3 DNA reads TGTGCCAGCTCACCACCCTCCAGGGCGAAACCAGATACGCAGTATTTT.